This T cell receptor (beta chain) was found in a study of T cell responses to AZD1222 COVID-19 vaccine. General observations from the study: Elevations in Spike-specific TCR breadth and depth followed administration of two AZD1222 doses. Scientists sampled the repertoires only once the peak T cell response had passed. Reports say nearly half of spike-specific TCRs go after unmutated variant regions.

TCRdb keeps only in-frame clones here, not all; method: immunoSEQ multiplex PCR. The repertoire holds roughly 150,000 clones, with over 85% as singletons. Details on this clone: Its antigen is not known.

Trimming took 2 bases from V and 5 from J; bases not matched to a gene: 6. Germline CDR1 and CDR2: SGHRS and YFSETQ. CDR3 length equals 14 residues. Analyses pooled second doses at about 4 or about 12 weeks. The gene calls are TRBV5-1 and TRBJ2-7; 8 positions agree with TRBD1. The clonotype originates from an adult who received the AZD1222 COVID-19 vaccine. Material: peripheral blood, obtained 28 days after the second AZD1222 dose. The DNA of the CDR3 is TGCGCCAGCAGCTTAGGGGACAGGACCCACGAGCAGTACTTC. Translated, it gives CASSLGDRTHEQYF. Full variable domain (outside the CDR3, taken from reference TRBV5-1 and TRBJ2-7): KAGVTQTPRYLIKTRGQQVTLSCSPISGHRSVSWYQQTPGQGLQFLFEYFSETQRNKGNFPGRFSGRQFSNSRSEMNVSTLELGDSALYLCASSLGDRTHEQYFGPGTRLTVT.